Listed below are T cell receptor beta chains from one sample, sequenced in a study of cytomegalovirus exposure and HLA in healthy donors. Generated by immunoSEQ multiplex PCR, the TCRdb table keeps only in-frame clones and is missing some. Of 100,000 or so clones listed, over 60% were seen once; the top ten hold under 5.5%. Material for sequencing was PBMCs. The receptors originated from a woman between 40 and 50 years old in good health and CMV-seropositive. The CDR3 runs from the conserved cysteine through the conserved F or W. A D gene is named only where the DNA matches it firmly. Clone size appears in some rows only: once, few, many, or a class for an expanded clone.

.	TRBJ2-5	.	TRBV5-8	TGTGCCAGCAGCTTCCGCCAGGGCTGGGAGACCCAGTACTTC	CASSFRQGWETQYF
TRBD1	TRBJ2-3	.	TRBV5-4	TGTGCCAGCAGCTTAAGGACAGGGACTAGCACAGATACGCAGTATTTT	CASSLRTGTSTDTQYF
.	TRBJ2-1	.	TRBV4-1	TGCGCCAGCAGCCAAGATCTCACGGTGTACAATGAGCAGTTCTTC	CASSQDLTVYNEQFF
.	TRBJ1-5	.	TRBV29-1	TGCAGCGTTGCATCAGGGGACAATCAGCCCCAGCATTTT	CSVASGDNQPQHF
TRBD2	TRBJ2-1	.	TRBV27	TGTGCCAGCAGTTTAAGACTAGCGGGAGGGGACCACAATGAGCAGTTCTTC	CASSLRLAGGDHNEQFF
.	TRBJ2-7	.	TRBV28	TGTGCCAGCAGTTCGCCTAGCGAGCAGTACTTC	CASSSPSEQYF
TRBD1	TRBJ1-2	few	TRBV6-5	TGTGCCAGCAGGCCGGGACAGAATAACTATGGCTACACCTTC	CASRPGQNNYGYTF
.	TRBJ2-1	.	TRBV5-4	TGTGCCAGCAGCCCACAGGGTACCAATGAGCAGTTCTTC	CASSPQGTNEQFF
.	TRBJ1-3	few	TRBV28	TGTGCCAGCAGTAGCTACAGGGATAATCCCGGAAACACCATATATTTT	CASSSYRDNPGNTIYF
.	TRBJ1-1	once	TRBV6-6	TGTGCCAGCAGTTACCAGGGTCGTGGACCAGGACCTGAAGCTTTCTTT	CASSYQGRGPGPEAFF
TRBD1	TRBJ2-7	few	TRBV7-2	TGCGCCAGCAGCCAAGATAGGGACAGCTACTACGAGCAGTACTTC	CASSQDRDSYYEQYF
.	TRBJ2-7	few	TRBV5-1	TGCGCCAGCAGCCCCGAGGTTGGCGTCGAGCAGTACTTC	CASSPEVGVEQYF
TRBD1	TRBJ1-1	.	TRBV5-4	TGTGCCAGCAGCTTGGGACAGGGCCTCCCTCTGAACACTGAAGCTTTCTTT	CASSLGQGLPLNTEAFF
.	TRBJ1-2	.	TRBV2	TGTGCCAGCAGCCTACAGGGTTGGGAGTATGGCTACACCTTC	CASSLQGWEYGYTF
.	TRBJ2-6	.	TRBV5-6	TGTGCCAGCAGCATGCCACAGGGTAGCTCTGGGGCCAACGTCCTGACTTTC	CASSMPQGSSGANVLTF
TRBD2	TRBJ2-7	.	TRBV6-5	TGTGCCAGCGCACCCGAGCGGGGTTCTATTTACGAGCAGTACTTC	CASAPERGSIYEQYF
.	TRBJ1-2	.	TRBV5-1	TGCGCCAGCAGCTTGGACGGGAACTATGGCTACACCTTC	CASSLDGNYGYTF
TRBD2	TRBJ2-1	.	TRBV6-1	TGTGCCAGCAGTCAAGGACTAGCGGGAGGAGGGGTTGGGGGGCAGTTCTTC	CASSQGLAGGGVGGQFF
.	TRBJ2-7	few	TRBV5-8	TGTGCCAGCAGCTGGCGGACTTCCTACGAGCAGTACTTC	CASSWRTSYEQYF
.	TRBJ2-5	.	TRBV7-2	TGTGCCAGCAGCTTTAGCCGCGTGAAGACCCAGTACTTC	CASSFSRVKTQYF
TRBD1	TRBJ2-7	once	TRBV29-1	TGCAGCGCGAAAGGGGGCGAGACCTCCTACGAGCAGTACTTC	CSAKGGETSYEQYF
.	TRBJ1-2	.	TRBV28	TGTGCCAGCAGTTCTCTAGGGGATGGCTACACCTTC	CASSSLGDGYTF
TRBD1	TRBJ2-5	.	TRBV6-5	TGTGCCAGCAGTTATGACAGGGGCCAAGAGACCCAGTACTTC	CASSYDRGQETQYF
.	TRBJ2-3	.	TRBV27	TGTGCCAGCAGTTTGGAAGGGAGCCCAGATACGCAGTATTTT	CASSLEGSPDTQYF
.	TRBJ2-7	.	TRBV7-2	TGTGCCAGCAGCTCGCCCCCGGGATCCCCGGTCTTC	CASSSPPGSPVF
TRBD1	TRBJ2-1	.	TRBV28	TGTGCCAGCAGACCGGGACAGGGACTCAATGAGCAGTTCTTC	CASRPGQGLNEQFF
.	TRBJ2-1	.	TRBV4-3	TGCGCCAGCAGCCAGGTCGACTCTCGTTACAATGAGCAGTTCTTC	CASSQVDSRYNEQFF
.	TRBJ2-1	.	TRBV13	TGTGCCAGCAGCACCCTAGGGGGAGGGGGGTACAATGAGCAGTTCTTC	CASSTLGGGGYNEQFF
.	TRBJ1-5	.	TRBV19	TGTGCCAGTCTGAGGGATCCTTATAGCAATCAGCCCCAGCATTTT	CASLRDPYSNQPQHF
.	TRBJ2-7	.	TRBV2	TGTGCCAGCAGTGTCGAGCGGGCCAGCTCCTACGAGCAGTACTTC	CASSVERASSYEQYF
TRBD1	TRBJ2-2	once	TRBV19	TGTGCCAGTAGGGGGACAGGGGGCAACACCGGGGAGCTGTTTTTT	CASRGTGGNTGELFF
.	TRBJ1-4	few	TRBV7-9	TGTGCCAGCAGCTTGTCAGGCCGGGAAAAACTGTTTTTT	CASSLSGREKLFF
.	TRBJ1-1	.	TRBV6-5	TGTGCCAGCAGTTATAGTGGGGCCTCGAACACTGAAGCTTTCTTT	CASSYSGASNTEAFF
.	TRBJ2-7	.	TRBV6-1	TGTGCCAGCAGAGTGACAGGACCTTACGAGCAGTACTTC	CASRVTGPYEQYF
.	TRBJ2-3	.	TRBV6-1	TGTGCCAGCAGTGAAAGGGGGAGCACAGATACGCAGTATTTT	CASSERGSTDTQYF
.	TRBJ2-7	.	TRBV5-5	TGTGCCAGCAGCTTGAGGAGCAGTTACGAGCAGTACTTC	CASSLRSSYEQYF
.	TRBJ2-7	.	TRBV7-2	TGTGCCAGCAGCGCCGGGGAATCGACAATCTTCGAGCAGTACTTC	CASSAGESTIFEQYF
.	TRBJ2-7	.	TRBV7-9	TGTGCCAGCAGCTCGCGGGGCAGCTACGAGCAGTACTTC	CASSSRGSYEQYF
.	TRBJ1-1	few	TRBV5-4	TGTGCCAGCAGCTTGCAGGTAGGGGCCCCCACTGAAGCTTTCTTT	CASSLQVGAPTEAFF
TRBD2	TRBJ2-3	.	TRBV11-1	TGTGCCAGCAGCTCAGGGACTAGCGGACTCACAGATACGCAGTATTTT	CASSSGTSGLTDTQYF
.	TRBJ2-2	few	TRBV7-2	TGTGCCAGCAGCCCGCAACCAGTACGCGGGGAGCTGTTTTTT	CASSPQPVRGELFF
TRBD1	TRBJ1-3	few	TRBV28	TGTGCCAGCAGTTCGACAGGGGCGGGAGGAAACACCATATATTTT	CASSSTGAGGNTIYF
TRBD2	TRBJ2-3	.	TRBV7-3	TGTGCCAGCAGGTCACTAGCGGGACGCACAGATACGCAGTATTTT	CASRSLAGRTDTQYF
.	TRBJ2-2	.	TRBV6-5	TGTGCCAGCACCCACCTGACTGCCGGTACCGGGGAGCTGTTTTTT	CASTHLTAGTGELFF
.	TRBJ2-7	few	TRBV6-5	TGTGCCAGCAGTTACTCGGGCACCTACGAGCAGTACTTC	CASSYSGTYEQYF
.	TRBJ1-1	.	TRBV28	TGTGCCAGCAGGGGGGAGGACACTGAAGCTTTCTTT	CASRGEDTEAFF
TRBD2	TRBJ2-1	.	TRBV5-1	TGCGCCAGCAGCCCGGGACTAGCGGGAGGTAATCATGAGCAGTTCTTC	CASSPGLAGGNHEQFF
.	TRBJ2-7	.	TRBV9	TGTGCCAGCAGCGTAGGACCTAGCTCGATGCCCTACGAGCAGTACTTC	CASSVGPSSMPYEQYF
TRBD1	TRBJ2-7	.	TRBV18	TGTGCCAGCTCAAGGGGACAGGGGGGCAAAGGGTACGAGCAGTACTTC	CASSRGQGGKGYEQYF
TRBD2	TRBJ2-1	many	TRBV7-2	TGTGCCAGCAGCTTAGGGTCAGCGGGAGTTAAGCAGTTCTTC	CASSLGSAGVKQFF
.	TRBJ2-3	.	TRBV1	TGCACCAGCAGCCGGACTAGCGGAAGCACAGATACGCAGTATTTT	CTSSRTSGSTDTQYF
.	TRBJ1-2	.	TRBV7-9	TGTTCCAGCAGTCTTAATACGGTTGTCTACACCTTC	CSSSLNTVVYTF